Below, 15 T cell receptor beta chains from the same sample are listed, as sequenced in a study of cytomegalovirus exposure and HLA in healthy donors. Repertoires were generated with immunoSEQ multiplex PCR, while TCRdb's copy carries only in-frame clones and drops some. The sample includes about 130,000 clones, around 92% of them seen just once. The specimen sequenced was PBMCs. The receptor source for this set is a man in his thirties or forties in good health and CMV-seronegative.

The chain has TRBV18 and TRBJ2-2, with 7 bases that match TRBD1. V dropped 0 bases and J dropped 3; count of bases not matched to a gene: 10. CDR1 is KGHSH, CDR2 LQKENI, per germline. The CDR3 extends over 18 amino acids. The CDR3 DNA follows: TGTGCCAGCTCACCACCAGGCCAGGGGGTTCAGGACACCGGGGAGCTGTTTTTT. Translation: CASSPPGQGVQDTGELFF.

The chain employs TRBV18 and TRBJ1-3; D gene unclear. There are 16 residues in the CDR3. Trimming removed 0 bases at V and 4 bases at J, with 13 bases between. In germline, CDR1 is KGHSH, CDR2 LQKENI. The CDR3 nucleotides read TGTGCCAGCTCACCACCCGGGTTTATGATCGGAAACACCATATATTTT. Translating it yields CASSPPGFMIGNTIYF.

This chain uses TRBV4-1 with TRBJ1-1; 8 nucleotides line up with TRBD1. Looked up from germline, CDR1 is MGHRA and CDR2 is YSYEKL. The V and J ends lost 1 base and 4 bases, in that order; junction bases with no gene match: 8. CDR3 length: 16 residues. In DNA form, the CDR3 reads TGCGCCAGCAGCCAAGTAAGAAAGGACAGGGCCACTGAAGCTTTCTTT. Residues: CASSQVRKDRATEAFF.

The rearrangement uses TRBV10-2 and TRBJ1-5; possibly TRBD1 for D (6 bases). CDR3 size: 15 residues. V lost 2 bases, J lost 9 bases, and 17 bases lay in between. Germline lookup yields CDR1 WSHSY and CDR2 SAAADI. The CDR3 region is CASSERDMDQVPQHF. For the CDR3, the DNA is TGCGCCAGCAGTGAGAGGGACATGGATCAAGTGCCCCAGCATTTT.

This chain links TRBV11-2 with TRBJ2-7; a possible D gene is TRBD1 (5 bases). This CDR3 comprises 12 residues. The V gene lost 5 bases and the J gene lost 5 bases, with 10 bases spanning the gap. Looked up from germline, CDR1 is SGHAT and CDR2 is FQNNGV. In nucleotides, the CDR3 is TGTGCCAGCAGCCCTCAGGGCCACGAGCAGTACTTC. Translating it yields CASSPQGHEQYF.

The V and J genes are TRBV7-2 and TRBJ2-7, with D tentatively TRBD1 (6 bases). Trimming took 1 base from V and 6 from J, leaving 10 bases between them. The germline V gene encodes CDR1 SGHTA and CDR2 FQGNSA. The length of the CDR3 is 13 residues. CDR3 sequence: CASSLGTGSEQYF. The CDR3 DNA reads TGTGCCAGCAGCTTAGGAACAGGGAGCGAGCAGTACTTC.

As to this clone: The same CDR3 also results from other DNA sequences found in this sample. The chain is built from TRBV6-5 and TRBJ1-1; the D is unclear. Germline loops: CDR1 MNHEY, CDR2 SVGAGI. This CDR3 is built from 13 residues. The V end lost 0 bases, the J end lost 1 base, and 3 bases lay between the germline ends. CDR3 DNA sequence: TGTGCCAGCAGTTACTCCAGGAACACTGAAGCTTTCTTT. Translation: CASSYSRNTEAFF.

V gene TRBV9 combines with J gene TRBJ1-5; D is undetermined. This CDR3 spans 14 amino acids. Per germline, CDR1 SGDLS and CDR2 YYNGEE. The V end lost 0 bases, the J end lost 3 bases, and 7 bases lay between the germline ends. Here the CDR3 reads CASSVGPINQPQHF. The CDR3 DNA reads TGTGCCAGCAGCGTAGGGCCGATCAATCAGCCCCAGCATTTT.

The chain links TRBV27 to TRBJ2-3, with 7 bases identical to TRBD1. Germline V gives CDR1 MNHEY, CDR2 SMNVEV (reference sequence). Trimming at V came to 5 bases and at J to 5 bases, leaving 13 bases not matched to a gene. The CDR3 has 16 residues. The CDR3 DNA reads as TGTGCCAGCAGTGCCGGGACAGTCGGTCCGGGAGATACGCAGTATTTT. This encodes CASSAGTVGPGDTQYF.

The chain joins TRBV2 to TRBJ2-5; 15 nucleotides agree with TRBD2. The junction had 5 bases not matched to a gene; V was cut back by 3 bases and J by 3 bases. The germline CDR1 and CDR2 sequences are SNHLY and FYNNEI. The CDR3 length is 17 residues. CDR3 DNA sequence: TGTGCCAGCAGTGACCCTGGGACTAGCGGGGGGAAAGAGACCCAGTACTTC. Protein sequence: CASSDPGTSGGKETQYF.

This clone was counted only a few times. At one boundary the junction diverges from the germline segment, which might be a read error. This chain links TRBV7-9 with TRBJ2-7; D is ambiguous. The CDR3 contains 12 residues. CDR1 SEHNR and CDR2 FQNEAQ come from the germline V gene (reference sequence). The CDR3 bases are TGTGCCAGCAGCGCTAACTCCCACGAGCAGTACTTC. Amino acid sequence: CASSANSHEQYF.

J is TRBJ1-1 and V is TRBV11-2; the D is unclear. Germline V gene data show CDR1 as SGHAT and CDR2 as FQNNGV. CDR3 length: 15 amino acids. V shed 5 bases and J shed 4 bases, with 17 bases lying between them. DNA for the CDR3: TGTGCCAGCAGCGCCATCCCTACCTGGGCCACTGAAGCTTTCTTT. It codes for CASSAIPTWATEAFF.

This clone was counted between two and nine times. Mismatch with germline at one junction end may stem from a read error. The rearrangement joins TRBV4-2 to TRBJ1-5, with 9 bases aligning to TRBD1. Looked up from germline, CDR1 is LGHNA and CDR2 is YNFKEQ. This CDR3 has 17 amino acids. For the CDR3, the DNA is TGTGCCAGCAGCCAAGACTCCCAGACAGGGGGGAATCAGGCCCAGCATTTT. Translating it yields CASSQDSQTGGNQAQHF.

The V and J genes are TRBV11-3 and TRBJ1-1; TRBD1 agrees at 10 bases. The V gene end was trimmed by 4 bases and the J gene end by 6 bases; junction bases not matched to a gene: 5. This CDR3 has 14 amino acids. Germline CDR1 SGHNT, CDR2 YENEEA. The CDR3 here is CASSSRQGASEAFF. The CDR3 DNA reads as TGTGCCAGCAGCTCGAGACAGGGGGCTTCTGAAGCTTTCTTT.

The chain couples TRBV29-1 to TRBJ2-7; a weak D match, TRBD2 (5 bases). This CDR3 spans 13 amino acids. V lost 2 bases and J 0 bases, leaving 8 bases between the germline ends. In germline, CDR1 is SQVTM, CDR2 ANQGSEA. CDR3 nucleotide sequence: TGCAGCGTTGAAAGCGGCAGCTCCTACGAGCAGTACTTC. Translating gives CSVESGSSYEQYF.